This TCR beta chain is drawn from a study of Ad26.COV2.S vaccination and SARS-CoV-2 variants. Broader study findings: The TCR breadth and depth analyses may have produced an underestimate of total T cell responses.

There are 13 residues in the CDR3. Looked up from germline, CDR1 is SNHLY and CDR2 is FYNNEI. V was pared by 5 bases and J by 10 bases, with 8 bases of the junction left unmatched. Measured with immunoSEQ multiplex PCR; TCRdb has only the in-frame clones, and not every one. This sample has about 430,000 clones, with around 90% found just once. Treatment given: about 20 received Ad26.COV2.S at low or high dose, single or two shots; roughly five received placebo; per-sample allocation not given. Sampling was done on day 63 after the first vaccine or placebo injection. Regarding this clone: Its antigen is undetermined.

The source of this sequence is a person between 18 and 65 years old who received the Ad26.COV2.S COVID-19 vaccine or a placebo. The chain couples TRBV2 to TRBJ1-1, with 9 bases lining up with TRBD1. The specimen was peripheral blood, collected in a trial of Ad26.COV2.S vaccine versus placebo. CDR3 residues: CASSSNRGQIAFF. DNA for the CDR3: TGTGCCAGCAGTTCGAACAGGGGGCAGATAGCTTTCTTT.